The text below deals with one T cell receptor beta chain. Its specificity is unknown. The sample comes from a study of OX40 agonist ivuxolimab in advanced cancers. As for the study in general: Patients undergoing dose escalation presented with hepatocellular carcinoma, melanoma, renal cell or head and neck cancer.

Whole-study findings and limits: CD4+ and CD8+ T cells in blood underwent clonal expansion by week 6 at 0.1 to 3.0 mg/kg. Relative to CD4+ cells, CD8+ T cells on average had more expanded clones.

CDR1 SGDLS and CDR2 YYNGEE come from the germline V gene. V gave up 0 bases and J gave up 2 bases, with 15 bases separating them. CDR3 length: 16 amino acids. Sequencing used immunoSEQ multiplex PCR; TCRdb keeps in-frame clones, though not all of them. The table includes 25,000 to 35,000 clones, 80% to 85% detected once. The receptor was isolated from an adult with an advanced solid tumor such as melanoma, head and neck, liver or kidney cancer. The input for sequencing was CD4+ or CD8+ T cells sorted from blood, taken in a trial of the OX40 agonist ivuxolimab. The gene calls are TRBV9 and TRBJ2-7; D may be TRBD1 (6 bases). This CDR3 is CASSVDPGAEAYEQYF. As DNA, the CDR3 is TGTGCCAGCAGCGTAGATCCAGGGGCTGAGGCCTACGAGCAGTACTTC.